Following are 26 T cell receptor beta chains from one sample sequenced in a study of vaccination effects on CD4 cells after COVID-19 (dated 2022 in TCRdb). Library preparation was by the immunoSEQ multiplex PCR assay. Not all clones reach the TCRdb copy of this immuneACCESS table, which keeps in-frame sequences only. Checked studies attribute under half of the gap to unresolved V genes and leave the rest unexplained. The sample table holds around 23,000 clones, of which roughly 80% were seen once. 10% of the sample comes from the top ten. To identify antigen-specific CD4+ T cell clonotypes by their expansion, the ViraFEST assay first stimulated PBMC with viral peptide pools and then applied TCR sequencing. After 10 days of culture, CD4+ T cells were isolated with the EasySep CD4+ T cell isolation kit. None of the healthy vaccine recipients had a prior SARS-CoV-2 infection, which was confirmed by nucleocapsid antibody tests that came back negative both before and after vaccination.

No cognate antigen is known for these TCRs. The sample here was CD4+ T cells from PBMCs cultured with HCoV-NL63 spike peptides, taken before COVID-19 vaccination. The sample's cell subset or site label, decoded: HCoV-NL63 spike overlapping peptide pool stimulation. These receptors were obtained from a human donor who received a COVID-19 vaccine.

The chain recombines TRBV11-2 with TRBJ2-2, with TRBD1 identical over 9 bases. J lost 4 bases, V lost 0 bases, and 6 bases had no gene match. Germline CDR1 reads SGHAT; CDR2 reads FQNNGV. This CDR3 comprises 17 residues. The CDR3 nucleotides read TGTGCCAGCAGCTTAGATGTAAGGACAGGGGTCACCGGGGAGCTGTTTTTT. This codes for CASSLDVRTGVTGELFF.

The genes are TRBV10-1 and TRBJ2-2, with D possibly matching TRBD2 (5 bases). Germline assignment: CDR1 WNHNN and CDR2 SYGVQD (reference sequence). The CDR3 has 15 residues. With 2 bases removed from V and 0 bases from J, the gap between germline ends came to 7 bases. CDR3 protein: CASSEIGANTGELFF. The CDR3 DNA follows: TGCGCCAGCAGTGAGATCGGGGCGAACACCGGGGAGCTGTTTTTT.

The V call is TRBV27, the J call TRBJ2-2, with D uncertain. The V gene lost 5 bases and the J gene lost 7 bases, with 8 bases spanning the gap. The CDR3 consists of 12 residues. CDR1 and CDR2 from the germline V gene are MNHEY and SMNVEV (reference sequence). DNA for the CDR3: TGTGCCAGCAGTCCCTCGAACGGGGAGCTGTTTTTT. The encoded protein is CASSPSNGELFF.

The chain employs TRBV3-1 (or the pseudogene TRBV3-2) and TRBJ2-7; 15 positions match TRBD2. The CDR3 covers 19 residues. With 2 bases clipped from V and 4 bases from J, the junction kept 12 bases outside the gene matches. Germline values: CDR1 LGHDT, CDR2 YNNKEL (reference sequence). The CDR3 coding sequence is TGTGCCAGCAGCCAACAGGGACTAGCGGGAGGACGGGGCGGTTACGAGCAGTACTTC. Amino acids: CASSQQGLAGGRGGYEQYF.

The chain links TRBV2 to TRBJ1-4; D might be TRBD1 (6 bases). V was cut by 7 bases and J by 8 bases, with 20 bases left in between. The CDR3 is made up of 15 amino acids. The germline gives CDR1 SNHLY, CDR2 FYNNEI. The CDR3 region is CASNDRTATEEKLFF. In nucleotides, the CDR3 is TGTGCCAGCAACGACAGGACTGCCACAGAAGAAAAACTGTTTTTT.

J is TRBJ2-7 and V is TRBV29-1; 11 bases are a match to TRBD2. The CDR3 spans 14 residues. V was clipped by 7 bases and J by 7 bases; unmatched bases: 12. The germline V gene encodes CDR1 SQVTM and CDR2 ANQGSEA. The CDR3 loop reads CSAKGLAGGSEQYF. The CDR3 nucleotides are TGCAGCGCCAAAGGGCTAGCGGGAGGCTCTGAGCAGTACTTC.

This chain connects TRBV30 to TRBJ2-1; TRBD2 is a possible D gene (6 bases). The V end was cut by 0 bases, the J end by 10 bases, with 13 bases between. This CDR3 is 13 amino acids long. Germline V gives CDR1 GTSNPN, CDR2 SVGIG (reference sequence). The CDR3 DNA is TGTGCCTGGAGTGTATTCCAGGGAGGAGAGCAGTTCTTC. Translation: CAWSVFQGGEQFF.

This clone showed up just a few times. CDR3 loop: CASSLNSGGAGEQYF. The CDR3 region has the DNA TGTGCCAGCAGCTTGAATAGCGGGGGGGCAGGCGAGCAGTACTTC. The chain uses TRBV5-4 and TRBJ2-7, with 11 nucleotides matching TRBD2. In germline, CDR1 is SGHNT, CDR2 YYREEE (reference sequence). This CDR3 spans 15 amino acids. Unmatched junction bases numbered 6, after V lost 1 base and J lost 6 bases.

CDR3 nucleotides: TGTGCCAGCAGCTTAGCCCTTCTAGCGGGAAGCTCCTACAATGAGCAGTTCTTC. Residues: CASSLALLAGSSYNEQFF. The J gene is TRBJ2-1, the V gene TRBV11-2, with 9 bases fitting TRBD2. Germline V CDR1 and CDR2: SGHAT, FQNNGV. The CDR3 sequence is 18 residues long. Trimming removed 1 base from V and 0 bases from J; junction bases left unmatched: 7. Supplemented by reference TRBV11-2 and TRBJ2-1, the full variable domain reads EAGVAQSPRYKIIEKRQSVAFWCNPISGHATLYWYQQILGQGPKLLIQFQNNGVVDDSQLPKDRFSAERLKGVDSTLKIQPAKLEDSAVYLCASSLALLAGSSYNEQFFGPGTRLTVL.

This clone was observed a few times. The J gene is TRBJ1-2, the V gene TRBV7-2; the D is unclear. In germline, CDR1 is SGHTA, CDR2 FQGNSA. This CDR3 has 15 residues. Trimming pared 5 bases from V and 4 bases from J, leaving 17 bases between. The CDR3 DNA follows: TGTGCCAGCAGCCCTTACCTCAGGACGGGCTATGGCTACACCTTC. It specifies CASSPYLRTGYGYTF.

This chain connects TRBV10-3 to TRBJ2-7, with D possibly TRBD2 on 5 matching bases. The ends were cut back, 4 bases at V and 6 bases at J, with 10 bases in the middle. The CDR3 runs to 12 residues. The germline V gene encodes CDR1 ENHRY and CDR2 SYGVKD. CDR3 residues: CAISVEGGEQYF. CDR3 nucleotides: TGTGCCATCAGTGTAGAGGGTGGCGAGCAGTACTTC.

The J gene is TRBJ2-7, the V gene TRBV27; TRBD1 matches at 9 bases. CDR3 length equals 17 residues. The V segment lost 3 bases and the J segment 4 bases; nucleotides outside the gene matches: 13. Germline loops: CDR1 MNHEY, CDR2 SMNVEV (reference sequence). This CDR3 reads CASSLGRTGEKMYEQYF. Here the CDR3 DNA reads TGTGCCAGCAGTTTGGGCCGGACAGGGGAAAAAATGTACGAGCAGTACTTC.

This clone was detected a few times. The V gene is TRBV7-4, the J gene TRBJ2-2; D ambiguous. Germline V gene lookup returns CDR1 SGHVT and CDR2 SQSDAQ. CDR3 size: 12 residues. V shed 1 base and J shed 3 bases, with 0 bases lying between them. The CDR3 protein is CASSLDTGELFF. CDR3 bases: TGTGCCAGCAGCTTAGACACCGGGGAGCTGTTTTTT.

This chain uses TRBV29-1 with TRBJ1-1; D not certain. V was cut by 4 bases and J by 0 bases, with 9 bases left in between. CDR3 length: 13 residues. Germline loops: CDR1 SQVTM, CDR2 ANQGSEA. Here the CDR3 reads CSVGKVMNTEAFF. In DNA, the CDR3 is TGCAGCGTTGGCAAGGTCATGAACACTGAAGCTTTCTTT.

This clone was found a few times. This chain joins TRBV2 and TRBJ2-3; D is unresolved. In germline, CDR1 is SNHLY, CDR2 FYNNEI. The CDR3 is made up of 12 amino acids. Trimming pared 2 bases from V and 6 bases from J, leaving 6 bases between. This CDR3 reads CASSEIEDTQYF. The CDR3 nucleotides are TGTGCCAGCAGTGAAATCGAGGATACGCAGTATTTT.

The genes are TRBV18 and TRBJ2-7, with a possible D match to TRBD1 (5 bases). V was clipped by 1 base and J by 3 bases, with 19 bases between them. The germline CDR1 and CDR2 sequences are KGHSH and LQKENI. The CDR3 runs 17 residues. The CDR3 is CASSPRTNPKIDYEQYF. For the CDR3, the DNA is TGTGCCAGCTCACCACGGACAAACCCGAAGATAGACTACGAGCAGTACTTC.

The rearrangement links TRBV3-1 (or the pseudogene TRBV3-2) to TRBJ2-1, with 9 bases fitting TRBD2. The J segment lost 12 bases and the V segment lost 1 base, leaving 10 bases of the junction unmatched. Germline-derived CDR1 and CDR2 are LGHDT and YNNKEL (reference sequence). There are 15 residues in the CDR3. The CDR3 DNA reads as TGTGCCAGCAGCCAAGGAAACCAACTGGGACTAGCGCAGTTCTTC. It yields the protein CASSQGNQLGLAQFF.

In this sample, this clone turned up once. The J gene is TRBJ2-2, the V gene TRBV6-4, with D possibly being TRBD2 (6 bases). Trimming took 2 bases from V and 2 from J, leaving 6 bases between them. Germline values: CDR1 MRHNA, CDR2 SNTAGT. CDR3 size: 14 residues. CDR3 in DNA: TGTGCCAGCAGTGACGGGACTAACACCGGGGAGCTGTTTTTT. This codes for CASSDGTNTGELFF.

V is TRBV3-1 (or the pseudogene TRBV3-2) and J is TRBJ2-7; 8 bases agree with TRBD1. The CDR3 is 14 residues long. The J segment lost 5 bases and the V segment lost 3 bases, leaving 6 bases of the junction unmatched. Looked up from germline, CDR1 is LGHDT and CDR2 is YNNKEL (reference sequence). CDR3 residues: CASSHRQGRNEQYF. The CDR3 DNA is TGTGCCAGCAGCCATCGACAGGGGAGGAACGAGCAGTACTTC.

The chain links TRBV24-1 to TRBJ1-4; D call uncertain. The CDR3 contains 15 residues. Trimming stripped 4 bases from V and 5 bases from J, with 13 bases between. Germline CDR1 reads KGHDR; CDR2 reads SFDVKD. CDR3 in amino acids: CATSDESAGNEKLFF. The DNA for the CDR3 is TGTGCCACCAGTGACGAATCGGCGGGGAATGAAAAACTGTTTTTT.

The chain carries TRBV19 and TRBJ2-2; tentatively, D is TRBD1 or TRBD2 (5 bases each). Germline CDR1 is LNHDA and CDR2 is SQIVND (reference sequence). V was shortened by 4 bases and J by 5 bases, with 11 bases between the two germline ends. This CDR3 is built from 14 residues. Here the CDR3 reads CASSRDVLTGELFF. The CDR3 nucleotides are TGTGCCAGTAGTAGGGACGTTTTAACCGGGGAGCTGTTTTTT.

The chain recombines TRBV7-2 with TRBJ2-2, with 8 bases lining up with TRBD2. Trimming cost V 2 bases and J 5 bases; bases outside gene matches: 7. Per the germline V gene, CDR1 is SGHTA and CDR2 is FQGNSA. The length of the CDR3 is 16 residues. The CDR3 DNA reads TGTGCCAGCAGCTTATGGAGCGGGGGAGGTACCGGGGAGCTGTTTTTT. This translates into CASSLWSGGGTGELFF. Drawing the rest from reference TRBV7-2 and TRBJ2-2, the complete variable domain is GAGVSQSPSNKVTEKGKDVELRCDPISGHTALYWYRQSLGQGLEFLIYFQGNSAPDKSGLPSDRFSAERTGGSVSTLTIQRTQQEDSAVYLCASSLWSGGGTGELFFGEGSRLTVL.

This sequence joins TRBV6-1 and TRBJ1-6; D unclear. V lost 2 bases, J lost 10 bases, and 21 bases lay in between. CDR1 is MNHNS and CDR2 is SASEGT in the germline V gene. This CDR3 region has 17 residues. CDR3 loop: CASSESGLRASQSPLHF. The CDR3 DNA follows: TGTGCCAGCAGTGAAAGTGGATTGAGGGCGAGCCAGTCACCCCTCCACTTT.

The chain carries TRBV3-1 (or the pseudogene TRBV3-2) and TRBJ1-4, with 7 bases aligning to TRBD1. The CDR3 contains 15 residues. The V and J ends lost 6 bases and 5 bases, in that order; junction bases with no gene match: 9. In germline, CDR1 is LGHDT, CDR2 YNNKEL (reference sequence). The CDR3 spells CASRGDSSLNEKLFF. DNA for the CDR3: TGTGCCAGCAGGGGGGACAGCTCGTTAAATGAAAAACTGTTTTTT.

The V and J genes are TRBV19 and TRBJ1-3; 7 nucleotides align to TRBD1. Germline CDR1 is LNHDA and CDR2 is SQIVND (reference sequence). The CDR3 extends over 14 amino acids. Trimming took 5 bases from V and 12 from J; bases not matched to a gene: 13. The CDR3 reads CASSPWDSILHIYF. The CDR3 nucleotides are TGTGCCAGTAGTCCCTGGGACAGCATCCTCCACATATATTTT.

This chain joins TRBV3-1 (or the pseudogene TRBV3-2) and TRBJ2-5; possibly TRBD1 for D (5 bases). V shed 1 base and J shed 1 base, with 22 bases lying between them. The CDR3 has 19 amino acids. Germline-derived CDR1 and CDR2 are LGHDT and YNNKEL (reference sequence). The CDR3 DNA is TGTGCCAGCAGCCAAGTAGGTCAGGGCTTTTCTTACTTCCAAGAGACCCAGTACTTC. Amino acid sequence: CASSQVGQGFSYFQETQYF.